The 23 T cell receptor beta chains listed next were all sequenced from one sample in a study of blood T cell repertoires in COVID-19. The assay was immunoSEQ multiplex PCR, and TCRdb's table has in-frame clones only and misses some. The sample yields roughly 200,000 clones, about 86% seen once. The source material was PBMCs or T cells enriched from blood (not recorded which). These receptors originate from a woman in her 40s in a cohort exposed to, infected with or recovered from COVID-19 (not recorded which).

In its sample, this clone was seen once. The V and J genes are TRBV11-2 and TRBJ2-1, with TRBD2 identical over 7 bases. CDR1 is SGHAT, CDR2 FQNNGV, per germline. V dropped 5 bases and J dropped 0; count of bases not matched to a gene: 7. The CDR3 spans 16 residues. The CDR3 spells CASSPGGPSSYNEQFF. Here the CDR3 DNA reads TGTGCCAGCAGCCCGGGGGGACCGAGCTCCTACAATGAGCAGTTCTTC.

J is TRBJ1-4 and V is TRBV11-2, with D possibly TRBD1 on 6 matching bases. V was pared by 3 bases and J by 5 bases, with 13 bases between. Germline CDR1 reads SGHAT; CDR2 reads FQNNGV. The CDR3 loop spans 15 amino acids. Here the CDR3 reads CASSFSRDTNEKLFF. The CDR3 DNA reads TGTGCCAGCAGCTTCAGCCGGGACACCAATGAAAAACTGTTTTTT.

The chain joins TRBV14 to TRBJ2-7, with D tentatively TRBD2 (6 bases). Germline CDR1 reads SGHDN; CDR2 reads FVKESK. This CDR3 is 16 amino acids long. V dropped 4 bases and J dropped 1 base, with 17 bases sitting between them. The CDR3 is CASSLLGGKTSYEQYF. The DNA of the CDR3 is TGTGCCAGCAGCCTCTTGGGGGGAAAAACGTCCTACGAGCAGTACTTC.

The rearrangement joins TRBV11-2 to TRBJ2-1; 9 bases fit TRBD1. The germline CDR1 and CDR2 sequences are SGHAT and FQNNGV. V lost 4 bases and J lost 4; bases outside the gene matches: 5. The length of the CDR3 is 15 residues. This chain's CDR3 is CASSSGTGRYNEQFF. CDR3 bases: TGTGCCAGCAGCTCAGGGACAGGGCGTTACAATGAGCAGTTCTTC. The full variable domain, in which reference TRBV11-2 and TRBJ2-1 provide the parts outside the CDR3, is EAGVAQSPRYKIIEKRQSVAFWCNPISGHATLYWYQQILGQGPKLLIQFQNNGVVDDSQLPKDRFSAERLKGVDSTLKIQPAKLEDSAVYLCASSSGTGRYNEQFFGPGTRLTVL.

With regard to this clone: The junction differs from germline at one of its ends, possibly a read error. The chain couples TRBV13 to TRBJ1-4; 10 bases map to TRBD1. The length of the CDR3 is 14 residues. Looked up from germline, CDR1 is PRHDT and CDR2 is FYEKMQ (reference sequence). CDR3 region: CASSIGQGGEKLFF. The CDR3 DNA is TGTGCCAGCAGCATAGGACAGGGGGGTGAAAAACTGTTTTTT.

V and J are TRBV12-3 or TRBV12-4 and TRBJ1-5, with D unclear. Trimming left V 7 bases short and J 3 bases short, with 10 bases between. This CDR3 is 13 amino acids long. CDR3 nucleotide sequence: TGTGCCAGCATGGTCGGGATCAATCAGCCCCAGCATTTT. This codes for CASMVGINQPQHF.

The J gene is TRBJ1-5, the V gene TRBV27, with D possibly being TRBD1 (6 bases). Germline V gene data show CDR1 as MNHEY and CDR2 as SMNVEV (reference sequence). V was cut by 3 bases and J by 6 bases, with 12 bases left in between. This CDR3 is 14 amino acids long. The CDR3 nucleotides are TGTGCCAGCAGTTTCGGGGGGCCGGCTCAGCCCCAGCATTTT. Translating gives CASSFGGPAQPQHF.

V usage is TRBV2 and J usage is TRBJ1-1; D possibly corresponds to TRBD1 (5 bases). The CDR3 covers 20 residues. Germline loops: CDR1 SNHLY, CDR2 FYNNEI. The germline V and J ends were trimmed by 0 bases and 1 base, with 24 bases remaining between them. CDR3 sequence reads: CASSEAAGSIGVPANTEAFF. The DNA of the CDR3 is TGTGCCAGCAGTGAAGCGGCGGGATCAATAGGGGTCCCAGCGAACACTGAAGCTTTCTTT.

This clone was detected only once. This chain links TRBV4-1 with TRBJ1-4; D gene ambiguous. V lost 0 bases, J lost 0 bases, and 11 bases lay in between. The CDR3 length is 17 residues. Germline V CDR1 and CDR2: MGHRA, YSYEKL. The CDR3 sequence: CASSQDRGAATNEKLFF. CDR3 in DNA: TGCGCCAGCAGCCAAGATCGGGGAGCTGCAACTAATGAAAAACTGTTTTTT.

The chain has TRBV10-3 and TRBJ1-1, with D unclear. Trimming cost V 11 bases and J 4 bases, with 14 bases left between them. The CDR3 has 12 amino acids. The germline gives CDR1 ENHRY, CDR2 SYGVKD. The DNA for the CDR3 is TGTGCCTCCTCCGACATGGGCACTGAAGCTTTCTTT. Residues: CASSDMGTEAFF.

The rearrangement uses TRBV7-2 and TRBJ1-2; no reliable D call. Deletions cut 4 bases from V and 8 bases from J, with 32 bases between. The CDR3 extends over 19 amino acids. Germline V gene data show CDR1 as SGHTA and CDR2 as FQGNSA. CDR3 DNA sequence: TGTGCCAGCAGCTCATCGCCCAACTTCGGCGGGATTCGGTCAGAGGGCTACACCTTC. It translates to CASSSSPNFGGIRSEGYTF.

V usage is TRBV6-4 and J usage is TRBJ1-1, with D maybe TRBD1 (6 bases). Trimming pared 6 bases from V and 1 base from J, leaving 15 bases between. Looked up from germline, CDR1 is MRHNA and CDR2 is SNTAGT. This CDR3 has 15 amino acids. Written as DNA, the CDR3 is TGTGCCAGCAGGAAACAGGGTAACCCGAACACTGAAGCTTTCTTT. Its translation is CASRKQGNPNTEAFF.

The chain uses TRBV2 and TRBJ2-7; D possibly corresponds to TRBD1 (6 bases). The V end was cut by 6 bases, the J end by 6 bases, with 12 bases between. The V gene's germline CDR1 is SNHLY and CDR2 FYNNEI. This CDR3 is built from 12 residues. The CDR3 DNA follows: TGTGCCAGCAGCACAGGGTCGGGCGAGCAGTACTTC. Its translation: CASSTGSGEQYF.

V is TRBV28 and J is TRBJ1-4, with D possibly TRBD1 on 5 matching bases. The germline gives CDR1 MDHEN, CDR2 SYDVKM. V was trimmed by 3 bases and J by 4 bases, leaving 15 bases between them. The CDR3 totals 16 residues. CDR3 nucleotide sequence: TGTGCCAGCAGTTTTGTCGGGGGGACGGGTAATGAAAAACTGTTTTTT. Amino acid sequence: CASSFVGGTGNEKLFF. The variable domain in full, with the rest retrieved from reference TRBV28 and TRBJ1-4, is DVKVTQSSRYLVKRTGEKVFLECVQDMDHENMFWYRQDPGLGLRLIYFSYDVKMKEKGDIPEGYSVSREKKERFSLILESASTNQTSMYLCASSFVGGTGNEKLFFGSGTQLSVL.

As DNA, the CDR3 is TGTGCCAGCAGTGAATTGATGAGACAGGGGAACAATGAGCAGTTCTTC. It yields the protein CASSELMRQGNNEQFF. The chain carries TRBV6-1 and TRBJ2-1; TRBD1 agrees at 8 bases. V trimming: 2 bases; J trimming: 5 bases; junction bases outside the gene matches: 8. The CDR3 length is 16 residues. Germline V CDR1 and CDR2: MNHNS, SASEGT.

The CDR3 loop is CASSNGSTGGRNTIYF. In DNA form, the CDR3 reads TGTGCCAGCAGCAATGGTAGTACAGGCGGGAGAAACACCATATATTTT. This chain links TRBV21-1 with TRBJ1-3. TRBV21-1 is a recognized pseudogene. The CDR3 has 16 amino acids.

This clone was seen a single time. The chain combines TRBV4-1 with TRBJ2-3; D is possibly TRBD1 (5 bases). The V and J ends lost 2 bases and 3 bases respectively, with 15 bases between them. The CDR3 loop spans 16 amino acids. Germline V CDR1 and CDR2: MGHRA, YSYEKL. CDR3 sequence reads: CASSQSATDGTDTQYF. Here the CDR3 DNA reads TGCGCCAGCAGCCAAAGTGCGACAGATGGAACAGATACGCAGTATTTT.

The chain joins TRBV7-9 to TRBJ2-7; TRBD1 matches 7 bases. CDR3 length: 15 residues. Per the germline V gene, CDR1 is SEHNR and CDR2 is FQNEAQ (reference sequence). V lost 5 bases and J lost 1; bases outside the gene matches: 8. CDR3 region: CASSGSGGWSYEQYF. The CDR3 region has the DNA TGTGCCAGCAGCGGATCAGGGGGATGGTCCTACGAGCAGTACTTC.

The chain uses TRBV5-4 and TRBJ2-1, with 12 bases matching TRBD2. Trimming at V came to 4 bases and at J to 0 bases, leaving 5 bases not matched to a gene. Germline CDR1 SGHNT, CDR2 YYREEE (reference sequence). This CDR3 spans 17 amino acids. The CDR3 sequence: CASSATSGRSSYNEQFF. CDR3 sequence (DNA): TGTGCCAGCAGCGCCACTAGCGGGAGGAGCTCCTACAATGAGCAGTTCTTC.

This chain joins TRBV7-9 and TRBJ2-5; 8 bases fit TRBD2. V shed 4 bases and J 6 bases; nucleotides not matched to a gene: 7. The CDR3 consists of 14 residues. The germline V gene encodes CDR1 SEHNR and CDR2 FQNEAQ (reference sequence). CDR3 residues: CASSSGGALKTQYF. As DNA, the CDR3 is TGTGCCAGCAGCTCCGGGGGGGCCCTGAAGACCCAGTACTTC.

The chain recombines TRBV2 with TRBJ1-1; D might be TRBD1 (6 bases). This CDR3 spans 15 amino acids. Germline values: CDR1 SNHLY, CDR2 FYNNEI. The V end lost 4 bases, the J end lost 5 bases, and 17 bases lay between the germline ends. The CDR3 nucleotides read TGTGCCAGCAGTGTTAGGGAGACAGGAAGGACTGAAGCTTTCTTT. Translating it yields CASSVRETGRTEAFF. Supplemented by reference TRBV2 and TRBJ1-1, the full variable domain reads EPEVTQTPSHQVTQMGQEVILRCVPISNHLYFYWYRQILGQKVEFLVSFYNNEISEKSEIFDDQFSVERPDGSNFTLKIRSTKLEDSAMYFCASSVRETGRTEAFFGQGTRLTVV.

This chain joins TRBV5-1 and TRBJ2-2; 7 bases line up with TRBD2. CDR3 length: 16 residues. Germline CDR1 SGHRS, CDR2 YFSETQ. The V gene end was trimmed by 4 bases and the J gene end by 3 bases; junction bases not matched to a gene: 9. The CDR3 DNA reads TGCGCCAGCAGCATGGAGTTGGGGGGGTACACCGGGGAGCTGTTTTTT. This encodes CASSMELGGYTGELFF.

V gene TRBV19 combines with J gene TRBJ2-7; 7 bases match TRBD1. There are 15 residues in the CDR3. Germline trimming cut 1 base from V and 3 bases from J; bases unmatched to any gene: 6. CDR1 is LNHDA and CDR2 is SQIVND in the germline V gene (reference sequence). The CDR3 DNA reads as TGTGCCAGTAGTATAGGCCCACAGGGGTTCTACGAGCAGTACTTC. Amino acids: CASSIGPQGFYEQYF.